These 26 T cell receptor beta chains were sequenced from one sample in a study of blood T cell repertoires in COVID-19. Measured with immunoSEQ multiplex PCR; TCRdb has only the in-frame clones, and not every one. The data hold hundreds of thousands of clones, with 86% observed a single time. Sequencing used PBMCs or T cells enriched from blood (not recorded which). The receptor source for this set is a woman aged 45-59 years in a cohort exposed to, infected with or recovered from COVID-19 (not recorded which).

This clone showed up many times. The CDR3 nucleotides are TGCGCCAGCAGTCAATATGAGGGAATGAACACTGAAGCTTTCTTT. It specifies CASSQYEGMNTEAFF. The chain uses TRBV23-1 and TRBJ1-1; D uncertain. TRBV23-1 is designated an ORF whose function remains uncertain. Trimming took off 1 base at V and 0 bases at J, with 9 bases between the two ends. This CDR3 comprises 15 residues.

V and J are TRBV7-6 and TRBJ2-6, with 8 bases aligning to TRBD1. Germline trimming cut 5 bases from V and 0 bases from J; bases unmatched to any gene: 6. The CDR3 contains 17 residues. Germline lookup yields CDR1 SGHVS and CDR2 FNYEAQ. CDR3 DNA sequence: TGTGCCAGCAGCCTCGGACAGGGCTCCTCTGGGGCCAACGTCCTGACTTTC. This encodes CASSLGQGSSGANVLTF. The full variable domain, completed using reference TRBV7-6 and TRBJ2-6, is GAGVSQSPRYKVTKRGQDVALRCDPISGHVSLYWYRQALGQGPEFLTYFNYEAQQDKSGLPNDRFSAERPEGSISTLTIQRTEQRDSAMYRCASSLGQGSSGANVLTFGAGSRLTVL.

The rearrangement joins TRBV4-2 to TRBJ2-5; no reliable D call. The CDR3 totals 15 residues. V shed 0 bases and J shed 2 bases, with 10 bases lying between them. Germline V gene sequence: CDR1 LGHNA, CDR2 YNFKEQ. The CDR3 loop is CASSQDVGRQETQYF. The CDR3 region has the DNA TGTGCCAGCAGCCAAGATGTTGGCAGACAAGAGACCCAGTACTTC.

The V and J genes are TRBV19 and TRBJ1-2; D is possibly TRBD1 (6 bases). The germline CDR1 and CDR2 sequences are LNHDA and SQIVND (reference sequence). V gave up 6 bases and J gave up 0 bases, with 29 bases separating them. The CDR3 length is 20 residues. The CDR3 nucleotides are TGTGCCAGTAGCCGTCCCACCGTCGGGGGGCAGCAAAAAACTAACTATGGCTACACCTTC. Translating it yields CASSRPTVGGQQKTNYGYTF.

CDR3 loop: CASSEYRGRQETQYF. Written as DNA, the CDR3 is TGTGCCAGCAGTGAATACAGGGGCAGACAAGAGACCCAGTACTTC. The gene calls are TRBV25-1 and TRBJ2-5; tentative D call: TRBD1 (6 bases). Germline CDR1 and CDR2: MGHDK and SYGVNS. V lost 0 bases, J lost 2 bases, and 10 bases lay in between. CDR3 length: 15 amino acids.

The CDR3 loop is CASSETGGRETQYF. CDR3 nucleotide sequence: TGTGCCAGCAGTGAGACAGGGGGTAGGGAGACCCAGTACTTC. The rearrangement uses TRBV25-1 and TRBJ2-5; 9 bases align to TRBD1. Germline CDR1 MGHDK, CDR2 SYGVNS. This CDR3 has 14 residues. With V trimmed by 3 bases and J by 5 bases, 4 bases remained unmatched.

This clone appeared a few times. The chain uses TRBV3-1 (or the pseudogene TRBV3-2) and TRBJ2-7; maybe TRBD1 (5 bases). The CDR3 sequence is 16 residues long. CDR1 LGHDT and CDR2 YNNKEL come from the germline V gene (reference sequence). The V end lost 0 bases, the J end lost 1 base, and 13 bases lay between the germline ends. CDR3 DNA: TGTGCCAGCAGCCAAGATGGGGCTAGACCTTCCTACGAGCAGTACTTC. It translates to CASSQDGARPSYEQYF.

This chain connects TRBV7-8 to TRBJ2-2, with D possibly matching TRBD1 (6 bases). The V gene's germline CDR1 is SGHVS and CDR2 FQNEAQ. The CDR3 is 17 residues long. V lost 1 base, J lost 2 bases, and 14 bases lay in between. The CDR3 DNA is TGTGCCAGCAGCTTAGAACGGACAGTGACTAACACCGGGGAGCTGTTTTTT. Encoded protein: CASSLERTVTNTGELFF.

The rearrangement links TRBV5-5 to TRBJ2-3; the D is unclear. Trimming removed 0 bases from V and 1 base from J, with 12 bases in between. This CDR3 is 16 amino acids long. Germline V gene data show CDR1 as SGHKS and CDR2 as YYEKEE (reference sequence). In nucleotides, the CDR3 is TGTGCCAGCAGCTTGGAGACTTCCCGGGGCACAGATACGCAGTATTTT. It codes for CASSLETSRGTDTQYF.

This rearrangement joins TRBV2 to TRBJ1-1; tentatively, D is TRBD1 (6 bases). The CDR3 totals 15 residues. Germline V gene lookup returns CDR1 SNHLY and CDR2 FYNNEI. V was shortened by 2 bases and J by 0 bases, with 10 bases between the two germline ends. CDR3 coding DNA: TGTGCCAGCAGTGAACAGGGGCCGTTGAACACTGAAGCTTTCTTT. It is translated as CASSEQGPLNTEAFF.

This chain joins TRBV5-1 and TRBJ1-4; D might be TRBD1 (6 bases). V gave up 2 bases and J gave up 4 bases, with 9 bases separating them. The germline V gene encodes CDR1 SGHRS and CDR2 YFSETQ. This CDR3 contains 14 residues. CDR3 amino acids: CASSFGQNNEKLFF. CDR3 DNA sequence: TGCGCCAGCAGCTTCGGACAGAATAATGAAAAACTGTTTTTT.

The rearrangement joins TRBV18 to TRBJ1-6, with no clear D. Trimming shortened V by 5 bases and J by 8 bases, and 10 bases separated the two germline ends. This CDR3 region has 13 residues. Per the germline V gene, CDR1 is KGHSH and CDR2 is LQKENI. The CDR3 nucleotides read TGTGCCAGCTCAGAGGGATTGGATTCACCCCTCCACTTT. Its translation: CASSEGLDSPLHF.

The chain combines TRBV4-3 with TRBJ2-5, with unresolved D. This CDR3 is built from 13 residues. Germline V lookup: CDR1 LGHNA, CDR2 YSLEER. Trimming left V 0 bases short and J 9 bases short, with 11 bases between. Written as DNA, the CDR3 is TGCGCCAGCAGCCAAGATAGAGCGATGCCCCAGTACTTC. Encoded protein: CASSQDRAMPQYF.

The chain uses TRBV19 and TRBJ1-3, with unresolved D. This CDR3 has 12 residues. Germline V gene sequence: CDR1 LNHDA, CDR2 SQIVND (reference sequence). V lost 7 bases and J lost 2, with 6 bases in between. CDR3 region: CASINPGNTIYF. In nucleotides, the CDR3 is TGTGCCAGTATTAATCCTGGAAACACCATATATTTT.

The gene calls are TRBV7-9 and TRBJ1-2; perhaps TRBD1 as D (5 bases). Germline CDR1 is SEHNR and CDR2 is FQNEAQ (reference sequence). V gave up 7 bases and J gave up 3 bases, with 21 bases separating them. The CDR3 length is 16 residues. The CDR3 coding sequence is TGTGCCAGCACCCTAGAAGGGCTCCTCAGGGACTATGGCTACACCTTC. This gives the protein CASTLEGLLRDYGYTF.

This rearrangement joins TRBV3-1 (or the pseudogene TRBV3-2) to TRBJ2-1; D is unclear. The CDR3 runs to 16 residues. Trimming shortened V by 9 bases and J by 5 bases, and 23 bases separated the two germline ends. The V gene's germline CDR1 is LGHDT and CDR2 YNNKEL (reference sequence). The CDR3 loop is CARVASKHHVDNEQFF. CDR3 in DNA: TGTGCCAGGGTGGCCAGTAAACACCATGTGGACAATGAGCAGTTCTTC.

The V call is TRBV30, the J call TRBJ2-1; possibly TRBD1 for D (7 bases). Germline V CDR1 and CDR2: GTSNPN, SVGIG (reference sequence). The V and J ends lost 3 bases and 9 bases respectively, with 15 bases between them. This CDR3 contains 13 residues. CDR3: CAWSGAGGLEQFF. The CDR3 DNA is TGTGCCTGGAGCGGGGCAGGGGGACTTGAGCAGTTCTTC.

The genes are TRBV7-9 and TRBJ2-7; perhaps TRBD1 as D (6 bases). CDR3 length: 12 residues. V was trimmed by 8 bases and J by 1 base, leaving 9 bases between them. From germline, CDR1 is SEHNR and CDR2 FQNEAQ (reference sequence). CDR3 amino acids: CASRQESYEQYF. CDR3 DNA sequence: TGTGCCAGCCGACAGGAATCCTACGAGCAGTACTTC.

The V gene is TRBV19, the J gene TRBJ1-2; 8 bases map to TRBD1. V lost 5 bases to trimming and J lost 0 bases; unmatched junction nucleotides: 5. This CDR3 has 15 residues. The V gene's germline CDR1 is LNHDA and CDR2 SQIVND (reference sequence). CDR3 sequence reads: CASSDGQGPNYGYTF. The CDR3 nucleotides read TGTGCCAGTAGTGATGGACAGGGACCTAACTATGGCTACACCTTC.

This clone came up a few times. The chain combines TRBV6-5 with TRBJ2-7, with 12 positions matching TRBD1. CDR1 MNHEY and CDR2 SVGAGI come from the germline V gene. Losses at the gene ends were 4 bases for V and 7 bases for J; bases not matched to a gene: 5. The CDR3 consists of 14 residues. The CDR3 nucleotides read TGTGCCAGCAGTTGGGGACAGGGGGCGGGGGAGCAGTACTTC. Protein sequence: CASSWGQGAGEQYF.

The V and J genes are TRBV6-5 and TRBJ1-2, with D unresolved. This CDR3 contains 13 residues. V dropped 4 bases and J dropped 8 bases, with 14 bases sitting between them. The germline V gene has CDR1 MNHEY and CDR2 SVGAGI. The CDR3 sequence is CASSSQAPGGYTF. CDR3 DNA sequence: TGTGCCAGCAGTTCTCAGGCTCCTGGAGGCTACACCTTC.

This chain connects TRBV5-1 to TRBJ1-5; D ambiguous. There are 13 residues in the CDR3. Trimming removed 4 bases from V and 3 bases from J, with 8 bases in between. CDR1 is SGHRS and CDR2 is YFSETQ in the germline V gene. The CDR3 loop reads CASSRGTNQPQHF. DNA for the CDR3: TGCGCCAGCAGCCGGGGAACCAATCAGCCCCAGCATTTT.

The chain couples TRBV7-3 to TRBJ1-1, with D maybe TRBD1 (5 bases). CDR3 length equals 15 residues. V was pared by 5 bases and J by 1 base, with 14 bases between. Germline V gives CDR1 SGHTA, CDR2 FQGTGA. CDR3 residues: CASSRFPGQNTEAFF. In DNA, the CDR3 is TGTGCCAGCAGCCGTTTTCCCGGACAGAACACTGAAGCTTTCTTT. Supplemented by reference TRBV7-3 and TRBJ1-1, the full variable domain reads GAGVSQTPSNKVTEKGKYVELRCDPISGHTALYWYRQSLGQGPEFLIYFQGTGAADDSGLPNDRFFAVRPEGSVSTLKIQRTERGDSAVYLCASSRFPGQNTEAFFGQGTRLTVV.

The V gene is TRBV5-1, the J gene TRBJ2-7; D gene ambiguous. V lost 0 bases and J 4 bases, leaving 17 bases between the germline ends. In germline, CDR1 is SGHRS, CDR2 YFSETQ. This CDR3 has 16 amino acids. The CDR3 spells CASSLGLVESVYEQYF. CDR3 nucleotides: TGCGCCAGCAGCTTGGGGTTAGTCGAGAGCGTGTACGAGCAGTACTTC. The full variable domain, in which reference TRBV5-1 and TRBJ2-7 provide the parts outside the CDR3, is KAGVTQTPRYLIKTRGQQVTLSCSPISGHRSVSWYQQTPGQGLQFLFEYFSETQRNKGNFPGRFSGRQFSNSRSEMNVSTLELGDSALYLCASSLGLVESVYEQYFGPGTRLTVT.

CDR3 coding DNA: TGTGCCAGCAGCTTGGGGCAGGGCCTCTACAATGAGCAGTTCTTC. It is translated as CASSLGQGLYNEQFF. The chain uses TRBV7-9 and TRBJ2-1, with a possible D match to TRBD1 (5 bases). This CDR3 has 15 residues. Germline values: CDR1 SEHNR, CDR2 FQNEAQ (reference sequence). Trimming left V 3 bases short and J 3 bases short, with 12 bases between.

The V and J genes are TRBV30 and TRBJ2-1; the D gene is possibly TRBD2 (6 bases). This CDR3 is 13 amino acids long. The germline V and J ends were trimmed by 5 bases and 2 bases, with 10 bases remaining between them. Germline CDR1 and CDR2: GTSNPN and SVGIG (reference sequence). The chain's CDR3 is CAWERVPYNEQFF. CDR3 in DNA: TGTGCCTGGGAGCGGGTCCCCTACAATGAGCAGTTCTTC.